This T cell receptor beta chain was recovered during a study of blood T cell repertoires in COVID-19. TCRdb's copy holds only in-frame clones and misses some; the assay was immunoSEQ multiplex PCR. The sample includes approximately 410,000 clones, roughly 88% of them seen just once. This CDR3 region has 16 residues. V lost 4 bases to trimming and J lost 0 bases; unmatched junction nucleotides: 3. CDR1 and CDR2 (germline): SGHRS, YFSETQ. Sequenced: peripheral blood. The V call is TRBV5-1, the J call TRBJ2-6, with 8 positions matching TRBD2. This clonotype was sampled from a woman younger than 45 with active or convalescent COVID-19. DNA for the CDR3: TGCGCCAGCAGCCTCGGGGGGGGCTCTGGGGCCAACGTCCTGACTTTC. This translates into CASSLGGGSGANVLTF.